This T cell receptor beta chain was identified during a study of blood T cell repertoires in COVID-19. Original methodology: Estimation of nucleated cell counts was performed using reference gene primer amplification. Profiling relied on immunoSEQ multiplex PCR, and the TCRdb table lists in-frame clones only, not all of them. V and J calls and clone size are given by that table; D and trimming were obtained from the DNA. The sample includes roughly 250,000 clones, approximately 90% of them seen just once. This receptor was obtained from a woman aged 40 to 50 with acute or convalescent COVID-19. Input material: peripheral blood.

The CDR3 DNA reads TGCGCCAGCAGCCAGGGAGGACAAGTTAATGAAAAACTGTTTTTT. This encodes CASSQGGQVNEKLFF. This rearrangement joins TRBV5-1 to TRBJ1-4, with a possible D match to TRBD1 (5 bases). The CDR3 has 15 amino acids. In germline, CDR1 is SGHRS, CDR2 YFSETQ. V was clipped by 4 bases and J by 4 bases, with 14 bases between them.